This T cell receptor (beta chain) derives from a study of cytomegalovirus exposure and HLA in healthy donors. Regarding the study as a whole: Confirmation in vitro established that three CMV-associated chains were specific for CMV antigens.

Of note for this clone: What it binds is not known.

Germline V gene lookup returns CDR1 MNHNS and CDR2 SASEGT. This CDR3 has 13 amino acids. The V segment lost 5 bases and the J segment 5 bases; nucleotides outside the gene matches: 1. Use of 60 Vbeta and 13 Jbeta primers characterized the PCR. Produced via immunoSEQ multiplex PCR; TCRdb's table is partial and in-frame only. The sample consists of around 120,000 clones, 80% of them appearing once. The receptor was isolated from a woman aged 40-49 years in good health and CMV-seronegative. Sample: PBMCs. This chain links TRBV6-1 with TRBJ1-4, with 8 bases fitting TRBD1. The CDR3, as DNA: TGTGCCAGCAGTTGGACAGGGAATGAAAAACTGTTTTTT. This sequence encodes CASSWTGNEKLFF.